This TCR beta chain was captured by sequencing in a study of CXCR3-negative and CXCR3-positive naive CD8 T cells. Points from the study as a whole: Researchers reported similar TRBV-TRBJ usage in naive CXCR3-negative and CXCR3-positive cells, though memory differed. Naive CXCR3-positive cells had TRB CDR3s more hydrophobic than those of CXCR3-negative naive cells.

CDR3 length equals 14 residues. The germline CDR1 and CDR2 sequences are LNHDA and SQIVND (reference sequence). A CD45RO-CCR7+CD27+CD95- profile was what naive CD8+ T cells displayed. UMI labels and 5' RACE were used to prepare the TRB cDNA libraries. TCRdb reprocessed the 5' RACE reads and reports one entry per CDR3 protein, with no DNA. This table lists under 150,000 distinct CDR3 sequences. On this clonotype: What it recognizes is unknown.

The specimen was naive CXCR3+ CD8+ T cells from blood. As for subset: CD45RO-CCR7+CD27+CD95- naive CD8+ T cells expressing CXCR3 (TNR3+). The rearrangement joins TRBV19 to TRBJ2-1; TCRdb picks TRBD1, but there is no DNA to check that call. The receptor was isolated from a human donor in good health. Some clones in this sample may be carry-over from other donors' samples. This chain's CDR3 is CATFGQGVMNEQFF.